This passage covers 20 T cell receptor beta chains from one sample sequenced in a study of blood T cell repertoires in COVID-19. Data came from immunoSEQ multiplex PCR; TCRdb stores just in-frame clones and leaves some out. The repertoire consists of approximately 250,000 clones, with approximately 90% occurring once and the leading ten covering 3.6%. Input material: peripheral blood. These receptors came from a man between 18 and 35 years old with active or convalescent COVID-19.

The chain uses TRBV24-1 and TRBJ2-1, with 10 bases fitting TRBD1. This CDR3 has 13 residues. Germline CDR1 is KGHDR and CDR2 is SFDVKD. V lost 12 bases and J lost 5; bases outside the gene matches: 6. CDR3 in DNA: TGTGCCCCCGAGGGACAGGGGCACAATGAGCAGTTCTTC. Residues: CAPEGQGHNEQFF.

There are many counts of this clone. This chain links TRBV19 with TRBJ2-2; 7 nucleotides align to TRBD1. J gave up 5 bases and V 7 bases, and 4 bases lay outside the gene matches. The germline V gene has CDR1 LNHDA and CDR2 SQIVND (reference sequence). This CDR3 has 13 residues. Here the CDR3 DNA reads TGTGCCAGTAATACAGGGGAAACCGGGGAGCTGTTTTTT. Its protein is CASNTGETGELFF.

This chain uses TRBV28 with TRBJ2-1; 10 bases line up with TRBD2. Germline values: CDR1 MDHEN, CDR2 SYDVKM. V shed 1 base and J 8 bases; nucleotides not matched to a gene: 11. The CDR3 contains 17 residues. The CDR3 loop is CASSLYPLAGGPDEQFF. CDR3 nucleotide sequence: TGTGCCAGCAGTTTATACCCCTTAGCGGGAGGTCCCGATGAGCAGTTCTTC.

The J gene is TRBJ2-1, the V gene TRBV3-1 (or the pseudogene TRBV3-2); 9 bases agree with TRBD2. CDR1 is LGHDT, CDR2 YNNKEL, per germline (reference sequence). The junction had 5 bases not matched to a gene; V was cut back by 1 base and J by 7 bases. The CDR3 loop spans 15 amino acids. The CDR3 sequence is CASSQVAGVGNEQFF. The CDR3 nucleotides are TGTGCCAGCAGCCAAGTAGCGGGAGTGGGAAATGAGCAGTTCTTC.

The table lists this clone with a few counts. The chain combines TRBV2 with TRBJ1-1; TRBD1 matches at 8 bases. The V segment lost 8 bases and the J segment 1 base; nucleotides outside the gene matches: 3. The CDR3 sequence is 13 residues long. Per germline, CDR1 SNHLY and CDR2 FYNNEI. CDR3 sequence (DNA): TGTGCCAGCTGTGGACAGGGGAACACTGAAGCTTTCTTT. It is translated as CASCGQGNTEAFF.

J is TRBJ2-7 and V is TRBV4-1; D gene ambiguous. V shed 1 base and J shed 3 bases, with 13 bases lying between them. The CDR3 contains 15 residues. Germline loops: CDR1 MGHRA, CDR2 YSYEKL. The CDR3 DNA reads TGCGCCAGCAGCCAAGTGGGCCGGCTCCACTACGAGCAGTACTTC. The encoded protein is CASSQVGRLHYEQYF.

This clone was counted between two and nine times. The CDR3 loop is CASSPPLGARNTEAFF. In DNA form, the CDR3 reads TGCGCCAGCAGCCCTCCTTTGGGGGCGCGGAACACTGAAGCTTTCTTT. V gene TRBV4-1 combines with J gene TRBJ1-1, with D possibly matching TRBD1 (6 bases). The V and J ends lost 4 bases and 1 base respectively, with 16 bases between them. The CDR3 covers 16 residues. Germline CDR1 and CDR2: MGHRA and YSYEKL.

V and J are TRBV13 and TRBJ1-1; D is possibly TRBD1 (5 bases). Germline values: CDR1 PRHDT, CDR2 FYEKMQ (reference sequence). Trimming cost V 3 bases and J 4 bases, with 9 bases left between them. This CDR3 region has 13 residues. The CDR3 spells CASSFGGPTEAFF. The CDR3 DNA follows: TGTGCCAGCAGCTTCGGGGGACCCACTGAAGCTTTCTTT.

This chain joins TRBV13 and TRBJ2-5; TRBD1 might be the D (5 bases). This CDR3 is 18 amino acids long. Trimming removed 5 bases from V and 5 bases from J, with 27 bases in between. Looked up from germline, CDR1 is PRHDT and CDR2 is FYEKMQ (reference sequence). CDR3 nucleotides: TGTGCCAGCAGCCCCAGGCTAGTGGGGCAGGGCTCGCGTGAGACCCAGTACTTC. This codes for CASSPRLVGQGSRETQYF. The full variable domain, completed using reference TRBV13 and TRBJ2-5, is AAGVIQSPRHLIKEKRETATLKCYPIPRHDTVYWYQQGPGQDPQFLISFYEKMQSDKGSIPDRFSAQQFSDYHSELNMSSLELGDSALYFCASSPRLVGQGSRETQYFGPGTRLLVL.

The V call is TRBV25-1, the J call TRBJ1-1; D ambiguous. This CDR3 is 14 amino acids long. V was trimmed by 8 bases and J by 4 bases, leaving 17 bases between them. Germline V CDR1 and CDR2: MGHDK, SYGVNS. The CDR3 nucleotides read TGTGCCAGCCAGACGGCTGGGCTGGGCACTGAAGCTTTCTTT. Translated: CASQTAGLGTEAFF.

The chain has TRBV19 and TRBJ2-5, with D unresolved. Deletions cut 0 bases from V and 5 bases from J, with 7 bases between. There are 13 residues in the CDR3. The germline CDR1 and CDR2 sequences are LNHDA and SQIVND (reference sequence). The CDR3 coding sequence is TGTGCCAGTAGTATAGATAGCTGGGAGACCCAGTACTTC. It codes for CASSIDSWETQYF.

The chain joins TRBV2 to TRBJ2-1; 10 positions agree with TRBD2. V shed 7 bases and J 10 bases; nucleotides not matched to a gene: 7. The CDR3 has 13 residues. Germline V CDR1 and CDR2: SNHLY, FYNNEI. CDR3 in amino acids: CASNEREGWEQFF. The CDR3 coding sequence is TGTGCCAGCAACGAGCGGGAGGGATGGGAGCAGTTCTTC.

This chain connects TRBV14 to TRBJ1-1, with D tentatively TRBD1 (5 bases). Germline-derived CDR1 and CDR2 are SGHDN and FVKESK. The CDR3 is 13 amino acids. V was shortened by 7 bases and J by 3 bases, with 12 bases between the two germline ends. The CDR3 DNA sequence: TGTGCCAGCAACAGGTATGCTGACACTGAAGCTTTCTTT. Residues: CASNRYADTEAFF. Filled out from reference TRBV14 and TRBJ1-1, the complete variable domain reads EAGVTQFPSHSVIEKGQTVTLRCDPISGHDNLYWYRRVMGKEIKFLLHFVKESKQDESGMPNNRFLAERTGGTYSTLKVQPAELEDSGVYFCASNRYADTEAFFGQGTRLTVV.

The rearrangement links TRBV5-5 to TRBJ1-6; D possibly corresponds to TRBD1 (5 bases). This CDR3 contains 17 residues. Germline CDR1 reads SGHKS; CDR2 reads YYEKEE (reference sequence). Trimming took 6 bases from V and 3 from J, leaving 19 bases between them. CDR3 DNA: TGTGCCAGCATCGGGGACCGGGGGGATATCTATAATTCACCCCTCCACTTT. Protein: CASIGDRGDIYNSPLHF.

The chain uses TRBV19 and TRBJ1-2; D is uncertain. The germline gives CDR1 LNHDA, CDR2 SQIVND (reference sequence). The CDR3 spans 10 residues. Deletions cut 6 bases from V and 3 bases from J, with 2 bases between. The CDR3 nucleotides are TGTGCCAGTAGCGACTATGGCTACACCTTC. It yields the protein CASSDYGYTF.

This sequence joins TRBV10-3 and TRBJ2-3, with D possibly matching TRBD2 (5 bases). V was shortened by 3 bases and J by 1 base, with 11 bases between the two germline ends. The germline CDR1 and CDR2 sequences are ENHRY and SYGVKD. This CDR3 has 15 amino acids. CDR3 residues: CAISEEGSGTDTQYF. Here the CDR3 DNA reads TGTGCCATCAGTGAAGAGGGTAGCGGCACAGATACGCAGTATTTT.

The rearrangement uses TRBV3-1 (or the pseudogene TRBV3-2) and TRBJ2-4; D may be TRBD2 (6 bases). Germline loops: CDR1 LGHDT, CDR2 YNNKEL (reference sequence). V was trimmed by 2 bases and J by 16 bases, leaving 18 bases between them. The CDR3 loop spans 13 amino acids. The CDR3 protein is CASSQRGRDGPYF. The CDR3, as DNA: TGTGCCAGCAGCCAACGCGGGCGGGATGGGCCTTACTTC.

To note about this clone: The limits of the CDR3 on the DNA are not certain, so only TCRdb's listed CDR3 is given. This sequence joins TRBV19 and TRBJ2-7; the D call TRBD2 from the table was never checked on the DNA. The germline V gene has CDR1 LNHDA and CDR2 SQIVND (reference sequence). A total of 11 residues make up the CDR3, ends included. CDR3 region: CASTSGYEQYF.

The CDR3 DNA sequence: TGCGCCAGCAGCTTGGCGGACAGGACGCAAGAGACCCAGTACTTC. Protein sequence: CASSLADRTQETQYF. The chain is built from TRBV5-1 and TRBJ2-5, with TRBD1 matching over 7 bases. Germline V gene lookup returns CDR1 SGHRS and CDR2 YFSETQ. V lost 0 bases to trimming and J lost 2 bases; unmatched junction nucleotides: 4. This CDR3 has 15 residues.

The CDR3 here is CAISLQTGVFGYTF. DNA of the CDR3: TGTGCCATCAGCCTCCAAACAGGAGTTTTCGGCTACACCTTC. The chain couples TRBV10-3 to TRBJ1-2; perhaps TRBD1 as D (5 bases). CDR1 and CDR2 from the germline V gene are ENHRY and SYGVKD. This CDR3 comprises 14 residues. Trimming removed 6 bases at V and 8 bases at J, with 19 bases between.